This T cell receptor (beta chain) was identified in a study of blood T cell repertoires in COVID-19. About the research overall: Whether acute or convalescent, the COVID-19 samples came from the United States, Italy and Spain.

This CDR3 spans 14 amino acids. From germline, CDR1 is SGHDN and CDR2 FVKESK. The V gene end was trimmed by 4 bases and the J gene end by 5 bases; junction bases not matched to a gene: 5. Among Cohort 3 donors, those recovered had two negative PCRs, clearance, or symptom resolution. Original processing methods: Cell counts per sample came from amplifying reference gene primers. TCRdb keeps only in-frame clones here, not all; method: immunoSEQ multiplex PCR. V, J and clone size reflect that table, while D and trimming were determined from the DNA. The sample records 250,000 to 350,000 clones, roughly 88% being singletons.

This TCR derives from a woman in her 30s who had recovered from COVID-19. Sequenced: PBMCs or T cells enriched from blood (not recorded which). The chain joins TRBV14 to TRBJ2-7, with 10 bases that match TRBD1. The CDR3 reads CASSLAGQGDEQYF. The CDR3 DNA reads as TGTGCCAGCAGCCTAGCCGGACAGGGGGACGAGCAGTACTTC.